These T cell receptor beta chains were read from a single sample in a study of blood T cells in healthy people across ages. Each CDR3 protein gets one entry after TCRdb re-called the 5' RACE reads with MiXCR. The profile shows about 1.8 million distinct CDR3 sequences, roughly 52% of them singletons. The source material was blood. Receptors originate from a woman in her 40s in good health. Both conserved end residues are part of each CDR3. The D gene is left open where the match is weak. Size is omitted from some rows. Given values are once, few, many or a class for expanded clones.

TGTGCCAGCAGCCAAGGTACAGACCCTACGCAGTATTTT | CASSQGTDPTQYF | TRBV3-1 | NA | NA | TRBJ2-3
TGTGCCAGCTCACCTCTCGCCCGGGACAGGGCCTATGGCTACACCTTC | CASSPLARDRAYGYTF | TRBV18 | few | TRBD1 | TRBJ1-2
TGCGCCAGCAGCAGGGACAGGGCCACACCTTACTATGGCTACACCTTC | CASSRDRATPYYGYTF | TRBV5-1 | few | TRBD1 | TRBJ1-2
TGTGCCAGCAGTTATATGCGAGGGGGTGAGCAGTTCTTC | CASSYMRGGEQFF | TRBV6-5 | NA | NA | TRBJ2-1
TGCAGCGTTGGGGACAGGCTTGACTCTGGGGCCAACGTCCTGACTTTC | CSVGDRLDSGANVLTF | TRBV29-1 | many | TRBD1 | TRBJ2-6
TGTGCCAGCAGTTTAAGGACAGGGGGGATTAATGAAAAACTGTTTTTT | CASSLRTGGINEKLFF | TRBV28 | NA | TRBD1 | TRBJ1-4
TGTGCCAGTAAGACAGGGAGTAGCGCAGATACGCAGTATTTT | CASKTGSSADTQYF | TRBV19 | NA | TRBD1 | TRBJ2-3
TGTGCCAGCAGGGACGGTAGTAGCACAGATACGCAGTATTTT | CASRDGSSTDTQYF | TRBV2 | NA | NA | TRBJ2-3
TGTGCCAGCAGCCCCTCGGGCCGGCAGGTAGATACGCAGTATTTT | CASSPSGRQVDTQYF | TRBV7-9 | few | NA | TRBJ2-3
TGCGCCAGCAGCTTGGTTCTAGCGGGGGGCGATGAGCAGTTCTTC | CASSLVLAGGDEQFF | TRBV5-1 | NA | TRBD2 | TRBJ2-1
TGTGCCAGCAGCTTAGAAGGTTGGGGCTCCGAGCAGTACTTC | CASSLEGWGSEQYF | TRBV7-2 | NA | NA | TRBJ2-7
TGTGCCAGCAGTTACTTTGGGGGCCAGACAGATACGCAGTATTTT | CASSYFGGQTDTQYF | TRBV6-5 | NA | NA | TRBJ2-3
TGTGCCAGCTCTCCCTCGCCCATCCGGGGCAACACCATATATTTT | CASSPSPIRGNTIYF | TRBV18 | NA | NA | TRBJ1-3
TGCGCCAGCAGCCCCGTGGGGGAACAGGGGACAGCTTTCTTT | CASSPVGEQGTAFF | TRBV5-1 | few | TRBD1 | TRBJ1-1
TGTGCCAGCAGCCAAGAAGGGACTAGCATTGATACGCAGTATTTT | CASSQEGTSIDTQYF | TRBV3-1 | NA | TRBD2 | TRBJ2-3
TGCAGTGAGCAGGGGGCCTCCTACAATGAGCAGTTCTTC | CSEQGASYNEQFF | TRBV20-1 | NA | TRBD1 | TRBJ2-1
TGTGCCAGCAGTGGGGGGGGTGGTGAAAAACTGTTTTTT | CASSGGGGEKLFF | TRBV2 | once | NA | TRBJ1-4
TGTGCCAGCAGCCCCGGGACCCCAGGGATAGGGAGACAAGAGACCCAGTACTTC | CASSPGTPGIGRQETQYF | TRBV7-2 | few | NA | TRBJ2-5
TGTGCCAGCAGCTTAAGTTTTAGCAATGAGCAGTTCTTC | CASSLSFSNEQFF | TRBV7-2 | few | NA | TRBJ2-1
TGTGCCAGCAGCTTCGCCGCCAAGGGAAGGGGTAACTATGGCTACACCTTC | CASSFAAKGRGNYGYTF | TRBV7-9 | few | NA | TRBJ1-2
TGTGCCAGCAGCCGGGGGGATCTTAACACCTTCAATGAGCAGTACTTC | CASSRGDLNTFNEQYF | TRBV6-2/TRBV6-3 | NA | TRBD2 | TRBJ2-7
TGTGCCAGCAGTCCGTTGCTCAGGACAGATACCTACGAGCAGTACTTC | CASSPLLRTDTYEQYF | TRBV27 | many | NA | TRBJ2-7
TGTGCCAGCAGCGTAGATCCGGGAGAATACGAGCAGTACTTC | CASSVDPGEYEQYF | TRBV9 | few | NA | TRBJ2-7
TGTGCCAGCAGCCCCCGGACAGGTCCCTACGAGCAGTACTTC | CASSPRTGPYEQYF | TRBV9 | many | TRBD1 | TRBJ2-7
TGCAGTGCTAGATGGTACACCGGGGAGCTGTTTTTT | CSARWYTGELFF | TRBV20-1 | NA | NA | TRBJ2-2
TGTGCCAGCAGCTCCCGGCCAACTCACAATGAGCAGTTCTTC | CASSSRPTHNEQFF | TRBV13 | few | NA | TRBJ2-1
TGTGCCAGCAGCCAAGTTCCAACTGAAGCTTTCTTT | CASSQVPTEAFF | TRBV3-1 | NA | NA | TRBJ1-1
TGTGCCAGCAGCTTGTCGCGGGGGCCCCGGGATACGCAGTATTTT | CASSLSRGPRDTQYF | TRBV7-2 | NA | NA | TRBJ2-3